This T cell receptor (beta chain) emerged from a study of cytomegalovirus exposure and HLA in healthy donors. At the level of the study: Assignment to the Caucasian-associated ancestry cluster applied to roughly 80% of the approximately 400 genotyped donors. The study's findings and limits: The productive fraction for most TCR beta V segments was about 87% or about 30% in an earlier analysis. Reportedly, HLA-A and HLA-B alleles of most subjects were accurately predicted from TCR beta.

Germline V gene data show CDR1 as MRHNA and CDR2 as SNTAGT. The CDR3 runs 13 residues. V was pared by 6 bases and J by 6 bases, with 15 bases between. This clone was counted a single time. Its antigen is as yet unknown. PCR primers comprised 60 Vbeta and 13 Jbeta primers. Here immunoSEQ multiplex PCR was the method, and the copy in TCRdb shows in-frame clones only, minus some. The table includes approximately 120,000 clones, roughly three quarters detected once. Sequences were obtained from PBMCs. V usage is TRBV6-4 and J usage is TRBJ2-7; a weak D match, TRBD2 (6 bases). The clonotype was recovered from a woman aged 30 to 39 in good health and CMV-seronegative. The CDR3 loop is CASSQQPGGEQYF. The CDR3 DNA is TGTGCCAGCAGCCAGCAGCCCGGGGGCGAGCAGTACTTC.